This T cell receptor beta chain was recorded in a study of cytomegalovirus exposure and HLA in healthy donors. The overall study: Of around 410 genotyped donors, more than 75% grouped in the Caucasian-associated ancestry cluster. Study observations and caveats: The classifier, whose performance was assessed in both the original and validation cohorts, reportedly diagnosed cytomegalovirus status with high specificity and sensitivity.

Details on this clone: The antigen remains unidentified.

Primers: 60 Vbeta forward and 13 Jbeta reverse. Only in-frame clones appear in the TCRdb table, and some are missing; sequencing was by immunoSEQ multiplex PCR. Of some 90,000 clones in the sample, about 81% are singletons; the top ten hold about 1.5%. J was trimmed by 4 bases and V by 0 bases; bases with no gene match: 6. CDR1 is SGHDT, CDR2 YYEEEE, per germline. The CDR3 extends over 15 amino acids. The source material was PBMCs. This clonotype was sampled from a man aged 35 to 55 in good health and CMV-seronegative. The V gene is TRBV5-6, the J gene TRBJ1-2; 7 bases are shared with TRBD1. The CDR3 here is CASSLGHTGVYGYTF. CDR3 nucleotide sequence: TGTGCCAGCAGCTTGGGCCACACAGGGGTCTATGGCTACACCTTC.